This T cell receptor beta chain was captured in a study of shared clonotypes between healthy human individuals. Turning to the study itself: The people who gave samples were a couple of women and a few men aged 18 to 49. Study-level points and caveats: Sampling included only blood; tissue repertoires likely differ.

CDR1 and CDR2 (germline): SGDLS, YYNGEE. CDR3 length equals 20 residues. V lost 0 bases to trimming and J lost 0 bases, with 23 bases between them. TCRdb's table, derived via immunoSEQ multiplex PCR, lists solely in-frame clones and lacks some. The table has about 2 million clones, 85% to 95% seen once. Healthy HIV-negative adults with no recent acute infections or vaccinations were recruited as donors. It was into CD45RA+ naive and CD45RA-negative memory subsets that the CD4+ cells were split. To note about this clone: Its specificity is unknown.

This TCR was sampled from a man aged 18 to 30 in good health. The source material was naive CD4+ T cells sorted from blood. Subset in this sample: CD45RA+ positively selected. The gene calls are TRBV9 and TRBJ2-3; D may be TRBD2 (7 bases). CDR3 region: CASSVEGGLPGKPSTDTQYF. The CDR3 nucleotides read TGTGCCAGCAGCGTAGAGGGGGGGCTGCCGGGTAAACCTAGCACAGATACGCAGTATTTT. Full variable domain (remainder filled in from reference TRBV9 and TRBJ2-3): DSGVTQTPKHLITATGQRVTLRCSPRSGDLSVYWYQQSLDQGLQFLIQYYNGEERAKGNILERFSAQQFPDLHSELNLSSLELGDSALYFCASSVEGGLPGKPSTDTQYFGPGTRLTVL.